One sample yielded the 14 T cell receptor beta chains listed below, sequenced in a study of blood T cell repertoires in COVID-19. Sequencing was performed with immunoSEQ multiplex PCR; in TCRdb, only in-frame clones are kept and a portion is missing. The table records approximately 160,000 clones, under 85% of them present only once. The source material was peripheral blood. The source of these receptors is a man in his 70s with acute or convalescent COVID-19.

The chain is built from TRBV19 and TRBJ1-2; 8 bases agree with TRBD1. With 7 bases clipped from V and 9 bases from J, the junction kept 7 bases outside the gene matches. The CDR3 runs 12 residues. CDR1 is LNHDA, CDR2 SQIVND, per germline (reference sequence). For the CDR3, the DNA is TGTGCCAGTAAGCTGGACAGGGCAAGCTACACCTTC. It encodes CASKLDRASYTF.

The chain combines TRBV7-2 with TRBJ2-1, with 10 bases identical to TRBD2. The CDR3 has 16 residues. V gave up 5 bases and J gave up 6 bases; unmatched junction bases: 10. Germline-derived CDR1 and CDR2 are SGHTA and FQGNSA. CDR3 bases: TGTGCCAGCAGCCAGGGCCGACTAGCGGGTATCAATGAGCAGTTCTTC. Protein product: CASSQGRLAGINEQFF.

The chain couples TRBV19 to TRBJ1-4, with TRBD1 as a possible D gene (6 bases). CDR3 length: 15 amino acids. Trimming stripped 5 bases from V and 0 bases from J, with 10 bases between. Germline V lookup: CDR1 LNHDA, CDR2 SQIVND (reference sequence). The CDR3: CASSVQGATNEKLFF. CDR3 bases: TGTGCCAGTAGTGTACAGGGTGCAACTAATGAAAAACTGTTTTTT. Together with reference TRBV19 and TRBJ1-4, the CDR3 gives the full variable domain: DGGITQSPKYLFRKEGQNVTLSCEQNLNHDAMYWYRQDPGQGLRLIYYSQIVNDFQKGDIAEGYSVSREKKESFPLTVTSAQKNPTAFYLCASSVQGATNEKLFFGSGTQLSVL.

CDR3 sequence reads: CASSKWPRRQAVGAFF. Written as DNA, the CDR3 is TGTGCCAGTAGTAAGTGGCCGCGGAGACAGGCAGTTGGAGCTTTCTTT. The chain employs TRBV19 and TRBJ1-1; TRBD1 is a possible D gene (6 bases). Germline CDR1 and CDR2: LNHDA and SQIVND (reference sequence). This CDR3 has 16 residues. V was cut by 4 bases and J by 10 bases, with 25 bases left in between.

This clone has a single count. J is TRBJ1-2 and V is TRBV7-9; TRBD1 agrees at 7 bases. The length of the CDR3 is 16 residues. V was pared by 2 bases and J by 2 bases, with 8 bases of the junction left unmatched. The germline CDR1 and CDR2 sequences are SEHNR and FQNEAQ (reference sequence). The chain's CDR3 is CASSLFRRDSNYGYTF. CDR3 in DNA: TGTGCCAGCAGCTTATTTCGCCGGGACAGCAACTATGGCTACACCTTC.

The CDR3 region is CASSRSQGLEKLFF. In DNA form, the CDR3 reads TGTGCCAGCAGCCGTAGCCAGGGTCTGGAAAAACTGTTTTTT. The chain joins TRBV3-1 (or the pseudogene TRBV3-2) to TRBJ1-4; D possibly corresponds to TRBD1 (5 bases). CDR3 length: 14 amino acids. Per the germline V gene, CDR1 is LGHDT and CDR2 is YNNKEL (reference sequence). The V gene lost 4 bases and the J gene lost 8 bases, with 14 bases spanning the gap.

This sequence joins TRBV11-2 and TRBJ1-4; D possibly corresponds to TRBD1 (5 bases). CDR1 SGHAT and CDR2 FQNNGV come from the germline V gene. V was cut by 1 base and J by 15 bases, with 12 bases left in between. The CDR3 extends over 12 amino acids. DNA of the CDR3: TGTGCCAGCAGCTTAGTATCGGACATATTGTTTTTT. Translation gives CASSLVSDILFF. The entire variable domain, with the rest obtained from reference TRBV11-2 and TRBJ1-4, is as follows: EAGVAQSPRYKIIEKRQSVAFWCNPISGHATLYWYQQILGQGPKLLIQFQNNGVVDDSQLPKDRFSAERLKGVDSTLKIQPAKLEDSAVYLCASSLVSDILFFGSGTQLSVL.

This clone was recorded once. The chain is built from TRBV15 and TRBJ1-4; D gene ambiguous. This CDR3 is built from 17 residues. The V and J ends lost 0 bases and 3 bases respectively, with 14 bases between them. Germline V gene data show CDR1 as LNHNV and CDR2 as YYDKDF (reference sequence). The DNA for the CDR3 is TGTGCCACCAGCAGAGACCCCGTCGGTAGAGCTAATGAAAAACTGTTTTTT. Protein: CATSRDPVGRANEKLFF.

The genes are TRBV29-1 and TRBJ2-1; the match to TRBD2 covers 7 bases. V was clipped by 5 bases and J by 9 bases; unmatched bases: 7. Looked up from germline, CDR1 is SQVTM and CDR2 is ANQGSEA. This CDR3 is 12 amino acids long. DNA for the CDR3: TGCAGCGTTATAGCGGGCACTCTTGAGCAGTTCTTC. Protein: CSVIAGTLEQFF.

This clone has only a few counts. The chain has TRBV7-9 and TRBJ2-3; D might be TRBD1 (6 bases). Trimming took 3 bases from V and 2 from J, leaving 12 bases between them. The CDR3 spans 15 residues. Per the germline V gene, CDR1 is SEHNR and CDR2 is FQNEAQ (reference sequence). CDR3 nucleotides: TGTGCCAGCAGCTTGTTACGGACAGACACAGATACGCAGTATTTT. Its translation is CASSLLRTDTDTQYF.

The CDR3 bases are TGTGCCAGCAGCTCATTAGCGGGACTGGAGTACTTC. Amino acids: CASSSLAGLEYF. The chain links TRBV7-8 to TRBJ2-7; 8 positions match TRBD2. This CDR3 comprises 12 residues. The ends lost 4 bases at V and 11 bases at J; junction bases unmatched: 7. Looked up from germline, CDR1 is SGHVS and CDR2 is FQNEAQ.

The CDR3 sequence: CASRPTGGAYGYTF. The CDR3 DNA reads as TGTGCCAGCAGGCCGACAGGGGGCGCCTATGGCTACACCTTC. The J gene is TRBJ1-2, the V gene TRBV6-5; TRBD1 agrees at 10 bases. This CDR3 has 14 amino acids. Germline V gives CDR1 MNHEY, CDR2 SVGAGI. Losses at the gene ends were 6 bases for V and 4 bases for J; bases not matched to a gene: 5.

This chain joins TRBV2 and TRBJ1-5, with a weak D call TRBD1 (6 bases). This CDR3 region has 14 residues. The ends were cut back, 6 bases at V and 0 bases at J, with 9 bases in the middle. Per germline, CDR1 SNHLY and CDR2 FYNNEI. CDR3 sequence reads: CASRGAYSNQPQHF. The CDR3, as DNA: TGTGCCAGCAGGGGGGCCTATAGCAATCAGCCCCAGCATTTT.

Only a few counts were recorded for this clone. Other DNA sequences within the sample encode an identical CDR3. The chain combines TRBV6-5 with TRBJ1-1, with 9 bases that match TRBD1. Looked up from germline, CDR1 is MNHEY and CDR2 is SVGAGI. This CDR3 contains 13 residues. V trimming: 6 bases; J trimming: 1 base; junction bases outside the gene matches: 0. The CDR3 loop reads CASRDRGNTEAFF. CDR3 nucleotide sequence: TGTGCCAGCAGGGACAGGGGGAACACTGAAGCTTTCTTT.